These T cell receptor beta chains were read from a single sample in a study of blood T cell repertoires in COVID-19. The repertoire was sequenced with immunoSEQ multiplex PCR; TCRdb's copy has only in-frame clones and lacks some. In the table there are some 330,000 clones, more than 75% of which are singletons. Sequences were obtained from PBMCs or T cells enriched from blood (not recorded which). The source of these receptors is a middle-aged man in a cohort exposed to, infected with or recovered from COVID-19 (not recorded which). Each CDR3 is given with its conserved first and last residue. Fields, in order: CDR3 protein, CDR3 DNA, J gene, CDR3 length, clone size, V gene, D gene. D genes are given only for firm matches. Clone size is given for some rows only: seen once, a few or many times, or a class if the clone is expanded.

CDR3 protein: CASKLGGARSPLHF
CDR3 DNA: TGTGCCAGCAAATTGGGGGGGGCGAGGTCACCCCTCCACTTT
J gene: TRBJ1-6
CDR3 length: 14
clone size: few
V gene: TRBV2
D gene: .

CDR3 protein: CAISPSHNNQPQHF
CDR3 DNA: TGTGCCATCAGTCCTTCACACAACAATCAGCCCCAGCATTTT
J gene: TRBJ1-5
CDR3 length: 14
clone size: .
V gene: TRBV10-3
D gene: .

CDR3 protein: CASRLLLAGKNIQYF
CDR3 DNA: TGTGCCAGCAGACTCCTACTAGCGGGAAAAAACATTCAGTACTTC
J gene: TRBJ2-4
CDR3 length: 15
clone size: .
V gene: TRBV2
D gene: TRBD2

CDR3 protein: CASSSGGGRRNEQFF
CDR3 DNA: TGCGCCAGCAGCTCGGGGGGCGGGAGACGAAATGAGCAGTTCTTC
J gene: TRBJ2-1
CDR3 length: 15
clone size: .
V gene: TRBV5-1
D gene: .

CDR3 protein: CASSHPNGQYQETQYF
CDR3 DNA: TGTGCCAGCAGCCATCCAAACGGACAGTACCAAGAGACCCAGTACTTC
J gene: TRBJ2-5
CDR3 length: 16
clone size: .
V gene: TRBV3-1/TRBV3-2
D gene: .

CDR3 protein: CASSLGGAPNYGYTF
CDR3 DNA: TGTGCCAGCAGTTTAGGGGGGGCCCCTAACTATGGCTACACCTTC
J gene: TRBJ1-2
CDR3 length: 15
clone size: .
V gene: TRBV28
D gene: .

CDR3 protein: CASSYLHRGFYGYTF
CDR3 DNA: TGTGCCAGCAGTTACTTGCACAGGGGTTTCTATGGCTACACCTTC
J gene: TRBJ1-2
CDR3 length: 15
clone size: once
V gene: TRBV6-5
D gene: TRBD1

CDR3 protein: CASSRASGSRDTQYF
CDR3 DNA: TGCGCCAGCAGCAGGGCTAGCGGGAGTAGGGATACGCAGTATTTT
J gene: TRBJ2-3
CDR3 length: 15
clone size: .
V gene: TRBV5-1
D gene: TRBD2

CDR3 protein: CASSPGRAGAGEQFF
CDR3 DNA: TGCGCCAGCAGCCCAGGAAGGGCGGGAGCGGGTGAGCAGTTCTTC
J gene: TRBJ2-1
CDR3 length: 15
clone size: few
V gene: TRBV5-1
D gene: TRBD2

CDR3 protein: CASSVNEASEQFF
CDR3 DNA: TGTGCCAGCAGCGTTAATGAGGCATCTGAGCAGTTCTTC
J gene: TRBJ2-1
CDR3 length: 13
clone size: .
V gene: TRBV9
D gene: .

CDR3 protein: CASSILSGRTGELFF
CDR3 DNA: TGTGCCAGTAGTATCCTGAGCGGGAGGACCGGGGAGCTGTTTTTT
J gene: TRBJ2-2
CDR3 length: 15
clone size: .
V gene: TRBV19
D gene: TRBD2

CDR3 protein: CASRPRLHEGYGYTF
CDR3 DNA: TGTGCCAGCAGGCCTAGGTTGCACGAAGGCTATGGCTACACCTTC
J gene: TRBJ1-2
CDR3 length: 15
clone size: once
V gene: TRBV27
D gene: .

CDR3 protein: CASSRTGGWEGYTF
CDR3 DNA: TGTGCCAGCAGCCGGACAGGGGGCTGGGAGGGCTACACCTTC
J gene: TRBJ1-2
CDR3 length: 14
clone size: .
V gene: TRBV7-3
D gene: TRBD1

CDR3 protein: CASSARQGRGTDTQYF
CDR3 DNA: TGTGCCAGCAGCGCCAGACAGGGTCGCGGGACAGATACGCAGTATTTT
J gene: TRBJ2-3
CDR3 length: 16
clone size: .
V gene: TRBV11-3
D gene: TRBD1

CDR3 protein: CASSPNWRGGLYEQYF
CDR3 DNA: TGTGCCAGCAGCCCCAACTGGAGGGGTGGGTTGTACGAGCAGTACTTC
J gene: TRBJ2-7
CDR3 length: 16
clone size: .
V gene: TRBV6-2/TRBV6-3
D gene: .

CDR3 protein: CASSDSAGGQDTQYF
CDR3 DNA: TGTGCCAGCAGTGACTCAGCGGGAGGGCAAGATACGCAGTATTTT
J gene: TRBJ2-3
CDR3 length: 15
clone size: .
V gene: TRBV6-4
D gene: TRBD2

CDR3 protein: CASSYATGRASYEQYF
CDR3 DNA: TGTGCCAGCAGTTACGCAACAGGGCGGGCCTCCTACGAGCAGTACTTC
J gene: TRBJ2-7
CDR3 length: 16
clone size: .
V gene: TRBV6-5
D gene: .

CDR3 protein: CASSSPPAGVGEQFF
CDR3 DNA: TGTGCCAGCAGTTCACCCCCGGCGGGAGTGGGTGAGCAGTTCTTC
J gene: TRBJ2-1
CDR3 length: 15
clone size: .
V gene: TRBV27
D gene: TRBD2

CDR3 protein: CASSFGGRYEQYF
CDR3 DNA: TGTGCCAGCAGTTTTGGCGGGAGATACGAGCAGTACTTC
J gene: TRBJ2-7
CDR3 length: 13
clone size: .
V gene: TRBV28
D gene: TRBD2

CDR3 protein: CASSIELAGLTGELFF
CDR3 DNA: TGTGCCAGTAGTATCGAACTAGCGGGACTCACCGGGGAGCTGTTTTTT
J gene: TRBJ2-2
CDR3 length: 16
clone size: .
V gene: TRBV19
D gene: TRBD2

CDR3 protein: CASSSQGASTDTQYF
CDR3 DNA: TGTGCCAGCAGTTCTCAGGGGGCCTCCACAGATACGCAGTATTTT
J gene: TRBJ2-3
CDR3 length: 15
clone size: .
V gene: TRBV6-6
D gene: TRBD1

CDR3 protein: CASSPGTGALGNTIYF
CDR3 DNA: TGTGCCAGCAGCCCGGGGACAGGGGCTCTAGGAAACACCATATATTTT
J gene: TRBJ1-3
CDR3 length: 16
clone size: .
V gene: TRBV5-4
D gene: TRBD1

CDR3 protein: CASSQYTGTNSYEQYF
CDR3 DNA: TGTGCCAGCAGCCAATATACCGGGACTAACTCCTACGAGCAGTACTTC
J gene: TRBJ2-7
CDR3 length: 16
clone size: .
V gene: TRBV14
D gene: TRBD2

CDR3 protein: CASSVQDNEQFF
CDR3 DNA: TGTGCCAGCAGCGTACAGGACAATGAGCAGTTCTTC
J gene: TRBJ2-1
CDR3 length: 12
clone size: .
V gene: TRBV9
D gene: .

CDR3 protein: CATSRDRDQPQHF
CDR3 DNA: TGTGCCACCAGCAGAGACAGGGATCAGCCCCAGCATTTT
J gene: TRBJ1-5
CDR3 length: 13
clone size: .
V gene: TRBV15
D gene: .

CDR3 protein: CASSLSGRAGEQFF
CDR3 DNA: TGTGCCAGCAGCTTAAGCGGGAGGGCTGGTGAGCAGTTCTTC
J gene: TRBJ2-1
CDR3 length: 14
clone size: .
V gene: TRBV11-2
D gene: TRBD2

CDR3 protein: CASSDIATNEKLFF
CDR3 DNA: TGTGCCAGCAGCGACATAGCAACTAATGAAAAACTGTTTTTT
J gene: TRBJ1-4
CDR3 length: 14
clone size: .
V gene: TRBV2
D gene: .

CDR3 protein: CASTRQANEKLFF
CDR3 DNA: TGTGCCAGCACAAGACAGGCTAATGAAAAACTGTTTTTT
J gene: TRBJ1-4
CDR3 length: 13
clone size: .
V gene: TRBV28
D gene: .

CDR3 protein: CASSYKGRGANEQYF
CDR3 DNA: TGTGCCAGCAGTTACAAGGGCCGGGGGGCAAACGAGCAGTACTTC
J gene: TRBJ2-7
CDR3 length: 15
clone size: once
V gene: TRBV6-5
D gene: .

CDR3 protein: CASSLDHGVGEQYF
CDR3 DNA: TGTGCCAGCAGCTTAGATCACGGGGTTGGGGAGCAGTACTTC
J gene: TRBJ2-7
CDR3 length: 14
clone size: .
V gene: TRBV11-3
D gene: .

CDR3 protein: CASSLGRGQGNTEAFF
CDR3 DNA: TGTGCCAGCAGCTTGGGCAGGGGGCAGGGGAACACTGAAGCTTTCTTT
J gene: TRBJ1-1
CDR3 length: 16
clone size: .
V gene: TRBV5-5
D gene: TRBD1

CDR3 protein: CASSRARLGEQFF
CDR3 DNA: TGTGCCAGCAGCCGGGCAAGACTAGGGGAGCAGTTCTTC
J gene: TRBJ2-1
CDR3 length: 13
clone size: .
V gene: TRBV2
D gene: .

CDR3 protein: CASSLSTLGTQYF
CDR3 DNA: TGTGCCAGCAGTTTATCTACTCTAGGGACCCAGTACTTC
J gene: TRBJ2-5
CDR3 length: 13
clone size: .
V gene: TRBV27
D gene: .

CDR3 protein: CATQTARNTEAFF
CDR3 DNA: TGTGCCACCCAGACAGCTAGGAACACTGAAGCTTTCTTT
J gene: TRBJ1-1
CDR3 length: 13
clone size: .
V gene: TRBV10-3
D gene: .

CDR3 protein: CASSLVSSVYNEQFF
CDR3 DNA: TGTGCCAGCAGCTTGGTTTCTAGCGTTTACAATGAGCAGTTCTTC
J gene: TRBJ2-1
CDR3 length: 15
clone size: .
V gene: TRBV5-4
D gene: .

CDR3 protein: CAINSGGNSGANVLTF
CDR3 DNA: TGTGCCATCAACTCGGGCGGGAACTCTGGGGCCAACGTCCTGACTTTC
J gene: TRBJ2-6
CDR3 length: 16
clone size: .
V gene: TRBV10-3
D gene: .

CDR3 protein: CASSLGLAFLDSPYNEQFF
CDR3 DNA: TGTGCCAGCAGCTTGGGACTAGCGTTCTTAGATAGTCCTTACAATGAGCAGTTCTTC
J gene: TRBJ2-1
CDR3 length: 19
clone size: .
V gene: TRBV5-6
D gene: TRBD2

CDR3 protein: CASSLETGNEKLFF
CDR3 DNA: TGCGCCAGCAGCTTGGAGACAGGGAATGAAAAACTGTTTTTT
J gene: TRBJ1-4
CDR3 length: 14
clone size: .
V gene: TRBV5-1
D gene: TRBD1

CDR3 protein: CASSPWGDFTNGELFF
CDR3 DNA: TGTGCCAGCAGCCCATGGGGGGACTTTACGAACGGGGAGCTGTTTTTT
J gene: TRBJ2-2
CDR3 length: 16
clone size: .
V gene: TRBV7-8
D gene: .

CDR3 protein: CASSVAGGPGDTDTQYF
CDR3 DNA: TGCGCCAGCAGTGTAGCGGGAGGGCCTGGAGACACAGATACGCAGTATTTT
J gene: TRBJ2-3
CDR3 length: 17
clone size: once
V gene: TRBV10-2
D gene: TRBD2

CDR3 protein: CASSVMRAGDGYTF
CDR3 DNA: TGTGCCAGCAGTGTAATGAGGGCTGGGGATGGCTACACCTTC
J gene: TRBJ1-2
CDR3 length: 14
clone size: .
V gene: TRBV2
D gene: .

CDR3 protein: CASSSGFYEQYF
CDR3 DNA: TGTGCCAGCAGTTCGGGATTCTACGAGCAGTACTTC
J gene: TRBJ2-7
CDR3 length: 12
clone size: .
V gene: TRBV28
D gene: .

CDR3 protein: CASSLQKSTEAFF
CDR3 DNA: TGTGCCAGTAGTTTACAGAAGTCGACTGAAGCTTTCTTT
J gene: TRBJ1-1
CDR3 length: 13
clone size: .
V gene: TRBV19
D gene: .

CDR3 protein: CASSIEDRPKGLHF
CDR3 DNA: TGTGCCAGTAGTATAGAAGACAGGCCCAAGGGCCTCCACTTT
J gene: TRBJ1-6
CDR3 length: 14
clone size: .
V gene: TRBV19
D gene: .

CDR3 protein: CASSFASAAYEQYF
CDR3 DNA: TGTGCCAGCAGCTTTGCCAGCGCGGCCTACGAGCAGTACTTC
J gene: TRBJ2-7
CDR3 length: 14
clone size: .
V gene: TRBV7-9
D gene: .